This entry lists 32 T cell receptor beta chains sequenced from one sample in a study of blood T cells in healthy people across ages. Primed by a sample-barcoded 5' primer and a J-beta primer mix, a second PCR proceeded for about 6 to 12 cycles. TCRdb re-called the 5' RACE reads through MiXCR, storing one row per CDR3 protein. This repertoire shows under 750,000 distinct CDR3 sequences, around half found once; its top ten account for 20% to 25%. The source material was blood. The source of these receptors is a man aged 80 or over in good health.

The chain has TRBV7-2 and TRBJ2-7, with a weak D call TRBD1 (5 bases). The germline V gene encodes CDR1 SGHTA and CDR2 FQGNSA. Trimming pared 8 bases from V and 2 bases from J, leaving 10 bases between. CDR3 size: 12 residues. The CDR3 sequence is CASGDSPYEQYF. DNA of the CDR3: TGTGCCAGCGGTGACAGTCCCTACGAGCAGTACTTC.

CDR3 protein: CASSPYRTGGSGGYTF. In DNA form, the CDR3 reads TGTGCCAGCAGTCCGTACAGGACAGGGGGTTCTGGGGGCTACACCTTC. The chain employs TRBV27 and TRBJ1-2, with 10 bases fitting TRBD1. With V trimmed by 5 bases and J by 8 bases, 14 bases remained unmatched. Per germline, CDR1 MNHEY and CDR2 SMNVEV (reference sequence). This CDR3 comprises 16 residues.

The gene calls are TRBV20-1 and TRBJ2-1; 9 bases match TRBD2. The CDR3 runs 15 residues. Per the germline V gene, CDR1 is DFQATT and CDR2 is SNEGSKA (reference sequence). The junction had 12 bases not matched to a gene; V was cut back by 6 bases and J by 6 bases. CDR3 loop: CSANIIAGAINEQFF. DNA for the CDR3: TGCAGTGCAAACATAATAGCGGGAGCGATCAATGAGCAGTTCTTC.

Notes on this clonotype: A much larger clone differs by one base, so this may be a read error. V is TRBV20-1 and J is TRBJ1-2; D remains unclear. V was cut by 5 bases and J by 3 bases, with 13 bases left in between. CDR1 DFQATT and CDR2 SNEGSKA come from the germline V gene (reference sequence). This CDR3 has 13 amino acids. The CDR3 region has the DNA TGCAGTGCTCGAGGAGATGCGGACTATGGCTACACCTTC. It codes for CSARGDADYGYTF.

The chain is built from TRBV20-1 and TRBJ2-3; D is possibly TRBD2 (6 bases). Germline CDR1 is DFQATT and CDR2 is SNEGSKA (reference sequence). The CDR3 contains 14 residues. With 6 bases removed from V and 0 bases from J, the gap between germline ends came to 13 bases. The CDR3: CSAPRRDSTDTQYF. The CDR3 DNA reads TGCAGTGCCCCTAGGCGGGACAGCACAGATACGCAGTATTTT.

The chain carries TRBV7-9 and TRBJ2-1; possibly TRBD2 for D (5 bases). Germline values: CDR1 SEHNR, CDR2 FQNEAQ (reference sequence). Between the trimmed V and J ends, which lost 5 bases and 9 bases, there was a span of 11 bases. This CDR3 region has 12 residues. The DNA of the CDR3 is TGTGCCAGCAGCGCCCTAGCAAGTGAGCAGTTCTTC. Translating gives CASSALASEQFF. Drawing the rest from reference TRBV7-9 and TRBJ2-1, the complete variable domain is DTGVSQNPRHKITKRGQNVTFRCDPISEHNRLYWYRQTLGQGPEFLTYFQNEAQLEKSRLLSDRFSAERPKGSFSTLEIQRTEQGDSAMYLCASSALASEQFFGPGTRLTVL.

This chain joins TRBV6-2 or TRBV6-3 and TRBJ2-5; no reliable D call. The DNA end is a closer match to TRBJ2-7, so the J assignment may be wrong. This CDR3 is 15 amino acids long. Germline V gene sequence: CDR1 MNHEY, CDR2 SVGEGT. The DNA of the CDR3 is TGTGCCAGCAGTTACCTCTCCGGGCCGCAAAACGAGCAGTACTTC. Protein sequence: CASSYLSGPQNEQYF.

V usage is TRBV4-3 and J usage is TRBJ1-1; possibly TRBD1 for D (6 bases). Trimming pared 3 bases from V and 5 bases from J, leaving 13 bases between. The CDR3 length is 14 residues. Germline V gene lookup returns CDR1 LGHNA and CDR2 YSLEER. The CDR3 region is CASSQVNQGTEAFF. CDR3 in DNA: TGCGCCAGCAGCCAGGTGAACCAGGGGACTGAAGCTTTCTTT.

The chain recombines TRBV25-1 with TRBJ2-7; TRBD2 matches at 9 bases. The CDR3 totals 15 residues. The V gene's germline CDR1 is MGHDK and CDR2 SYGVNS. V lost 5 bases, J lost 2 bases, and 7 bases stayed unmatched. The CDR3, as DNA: TGTGCCAGCAGTAGGGCGGGAGGGCCCACCTACGAGCAGTACTTC. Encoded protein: CASSRAGGPTYEQYF.

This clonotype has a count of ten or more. DNA for the CDR3: TGTGCCAGCAGACGCTCGGGGACAGATACGCAGTATTTT. This sequence encodes CASRRSGTDTQYF. V usage is TRBV6-5 and J usage is TRBJ2-3; D possibly corresponds to TRBD2 (5 bases). CDR3 length: 13 amino acids. V shed 6 bases and J shed 3 bases, with 10 bases lying between them. Per germline, CDR1 MNHEY and CDR2 SVGAGI.

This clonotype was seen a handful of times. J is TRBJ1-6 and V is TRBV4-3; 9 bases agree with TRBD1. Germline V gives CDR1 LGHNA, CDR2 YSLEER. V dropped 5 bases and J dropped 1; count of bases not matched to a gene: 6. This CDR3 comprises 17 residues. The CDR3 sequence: CASSTHRGLSYNSPLHF. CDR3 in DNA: TGCGCCAGCAGCACCCACAGGGGGCTATCCTATAATTCACCCCTCCACTTT.

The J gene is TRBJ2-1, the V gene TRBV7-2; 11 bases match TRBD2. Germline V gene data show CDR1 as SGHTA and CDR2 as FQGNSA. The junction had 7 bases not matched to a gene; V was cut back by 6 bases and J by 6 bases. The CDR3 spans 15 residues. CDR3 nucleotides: TGTGCCAGCAGTTCTACTAGCGGGGGCATCAATGAGCAGTTCTTC. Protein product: CASSSTSGGINEQFF.

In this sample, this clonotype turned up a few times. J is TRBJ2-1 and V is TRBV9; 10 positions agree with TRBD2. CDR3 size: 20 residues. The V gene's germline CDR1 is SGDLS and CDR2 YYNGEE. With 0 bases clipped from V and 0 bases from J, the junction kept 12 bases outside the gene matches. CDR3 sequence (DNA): TGTGCCAGCAGCGTAGGGAGCGGGAGGGAAATATTAAACTCCTACAATGAGCAGTTCTTC. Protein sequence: CASSVGSGREILNSYNEQFF. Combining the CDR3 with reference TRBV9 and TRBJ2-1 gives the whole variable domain DSGVTQTPKHLITATGQRVTLRCSPRSGDLSVYWYQQSLDQGLQFLIQYYNGEERAKGNILERFSAQQFPDLHSELNLSSLELGDSALYFCASSVGSGREILNSYNEQFFGPGTRLTVL.

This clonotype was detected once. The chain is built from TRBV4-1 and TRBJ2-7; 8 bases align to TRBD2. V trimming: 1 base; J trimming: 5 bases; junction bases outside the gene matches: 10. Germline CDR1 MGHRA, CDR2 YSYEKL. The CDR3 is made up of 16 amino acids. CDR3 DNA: TGCGCCAGCAGCCAAGGGTCAGCGGGAGCGAGAAACGAGCAGTACTTC. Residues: CASSQGSAGARNEQYF.

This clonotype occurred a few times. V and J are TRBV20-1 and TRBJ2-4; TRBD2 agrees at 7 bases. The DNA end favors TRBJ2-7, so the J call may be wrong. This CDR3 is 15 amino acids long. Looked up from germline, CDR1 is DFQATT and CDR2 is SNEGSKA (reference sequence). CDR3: CSARAASGTPYEQYF. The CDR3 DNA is TGCAGTGCTAGGGCAGCTAGCGGCACGCCCTACGAGCAGTACTTC.

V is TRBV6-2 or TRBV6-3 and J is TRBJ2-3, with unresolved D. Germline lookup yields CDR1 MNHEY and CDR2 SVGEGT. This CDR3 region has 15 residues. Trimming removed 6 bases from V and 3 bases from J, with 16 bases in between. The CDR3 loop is CASSPGGLGTDTQYF. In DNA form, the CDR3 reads TGTGCCAGCAGCCCCGGTGGTTTAGGGACAGATACGCAGTATTTT.

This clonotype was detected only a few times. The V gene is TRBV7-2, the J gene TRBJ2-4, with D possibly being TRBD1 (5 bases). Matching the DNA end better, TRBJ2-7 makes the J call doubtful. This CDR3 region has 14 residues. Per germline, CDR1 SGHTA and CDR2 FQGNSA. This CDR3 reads CASSLYSGSSEQYF. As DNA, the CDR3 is TGTGCCAGCAGCCTCTACTCAGGGTCTAGCGAGCAGTACTTC.

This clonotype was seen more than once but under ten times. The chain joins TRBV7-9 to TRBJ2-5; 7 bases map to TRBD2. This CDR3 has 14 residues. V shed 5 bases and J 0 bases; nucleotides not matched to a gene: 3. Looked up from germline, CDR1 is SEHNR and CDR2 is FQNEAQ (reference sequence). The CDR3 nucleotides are TGTGCCAGCAGCCCCGGGGGGAACCAAGAGACCCAGTACTTC. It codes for CASSPGGNQETQYF.

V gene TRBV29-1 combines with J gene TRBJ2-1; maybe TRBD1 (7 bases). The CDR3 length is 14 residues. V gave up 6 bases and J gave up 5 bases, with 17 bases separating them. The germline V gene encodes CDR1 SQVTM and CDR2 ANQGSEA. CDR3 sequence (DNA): TGCAGCGTCGGACAGGCCGGGACTCACAATGAGCAGTTCTTC. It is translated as CSVGQAGTHNEQFF.

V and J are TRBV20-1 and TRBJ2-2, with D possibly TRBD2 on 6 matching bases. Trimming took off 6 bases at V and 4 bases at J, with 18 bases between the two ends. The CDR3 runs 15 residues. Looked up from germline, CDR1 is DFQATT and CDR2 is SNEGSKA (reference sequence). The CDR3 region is CSARRSVGGTGELFF. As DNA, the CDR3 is TGCAGTGCCCGCAGATCGGTCGGGGGCACCGGGGAGCTGTTTTTT.

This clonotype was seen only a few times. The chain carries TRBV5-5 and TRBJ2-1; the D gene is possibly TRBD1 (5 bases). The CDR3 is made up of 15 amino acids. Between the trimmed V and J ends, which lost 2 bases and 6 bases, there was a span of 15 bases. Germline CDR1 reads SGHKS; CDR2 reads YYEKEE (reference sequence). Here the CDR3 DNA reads TGTGCCAGCAGCTTACACCCAGGGCCTACCAATGAGCAGTTCTTC. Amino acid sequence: CASSLHPGPTNEQFF.

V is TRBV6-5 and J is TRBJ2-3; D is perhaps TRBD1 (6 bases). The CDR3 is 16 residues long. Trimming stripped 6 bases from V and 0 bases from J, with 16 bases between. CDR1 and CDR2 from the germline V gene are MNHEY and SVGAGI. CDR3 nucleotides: TGTGCCAGCAGCACTAGACGGGACACTAGCACAGATACGCAGTATTTT. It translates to CASSTRRDTSTDTQYF.

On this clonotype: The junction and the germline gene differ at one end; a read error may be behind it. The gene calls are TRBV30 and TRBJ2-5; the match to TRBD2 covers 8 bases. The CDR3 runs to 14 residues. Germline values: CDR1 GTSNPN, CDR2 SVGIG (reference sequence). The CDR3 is CARRTSGTKETQYF. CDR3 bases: TGTGCCAGGAGAACTAGCGGAACAAAGGAGACCCAGTACTTC.

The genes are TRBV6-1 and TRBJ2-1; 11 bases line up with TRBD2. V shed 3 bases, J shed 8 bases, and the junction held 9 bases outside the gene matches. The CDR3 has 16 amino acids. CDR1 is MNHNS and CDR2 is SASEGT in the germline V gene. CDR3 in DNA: TGTGCCAGCAGTGACCGAGGGGGACTAGCGGACTATGAGCAGTTCTTC. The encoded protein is CASSDRGGLADYEQFF.

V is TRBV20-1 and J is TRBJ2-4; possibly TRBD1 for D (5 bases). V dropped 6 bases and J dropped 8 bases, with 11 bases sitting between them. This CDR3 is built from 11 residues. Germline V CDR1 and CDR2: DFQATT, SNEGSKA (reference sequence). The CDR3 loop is CSASTRDIQYF. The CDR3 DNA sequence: TGCAGTGCCAGTACCAGGGACATTCAGTACTTC.

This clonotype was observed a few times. CDR3 bases: TGTGCCAGCAGCTCTTATCGGGTTGGGACAGGCAAAAACATTCAGTACTTC. It encodes CASSSYRVGTGKNIQYF. V usage is TRBV7-2 and J usage is TRBJ2-4; 8 bases line up with TRBD1. The CDR3 runs to 17 residues. Germline CDR1 is SGHTA and CDR2 is FQGNSA. The V gene end was trimmed by 4 bases and the J gene end by 3 bases; junction bases not matched to a gene: 11.

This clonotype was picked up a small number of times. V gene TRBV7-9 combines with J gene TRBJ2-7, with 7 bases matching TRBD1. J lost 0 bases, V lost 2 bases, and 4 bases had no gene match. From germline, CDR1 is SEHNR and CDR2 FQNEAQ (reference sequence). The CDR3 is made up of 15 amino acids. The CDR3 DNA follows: TGTGCCAGCAGCTTAAGCGCAGGGGGCTCCTACGAGCAGTACTTC. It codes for CASSLSAGGSYEQYF. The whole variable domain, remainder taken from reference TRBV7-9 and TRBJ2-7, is DTGVSQNPRHKITKRGQNVTFRCDPISEHNRLYWYRQTLGQGPEFLTYFQNEAQLEKSRLLSDRFSAERPKGSFSTLEIQRTEQGDSAMYLCASSLSAGGSYEQYFGPGTRLTVT.

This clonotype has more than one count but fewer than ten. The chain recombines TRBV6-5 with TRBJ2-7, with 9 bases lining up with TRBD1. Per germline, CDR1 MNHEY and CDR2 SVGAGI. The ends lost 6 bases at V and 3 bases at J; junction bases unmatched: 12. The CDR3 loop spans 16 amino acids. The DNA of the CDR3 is TGTGCCAGCAGATCCCAAGGGGGACAGGGCAACTACGAGCAGTACTTC. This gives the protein CASRSQGGQGNYEQYF.

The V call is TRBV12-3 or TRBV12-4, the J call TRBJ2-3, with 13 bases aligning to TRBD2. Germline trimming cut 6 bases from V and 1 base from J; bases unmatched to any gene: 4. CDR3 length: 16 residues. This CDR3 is CASSRTSGRGTDTQYF. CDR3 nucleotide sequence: TGTGCCAGCAGCCGAACTAGCGGGAGGGGCACAGATACGCAGTATTTT.

In DNA, the CDR3 is TGTGCCAGCAGCTCCGGGACAGGGGGCTTCACTGAAGCTTTCTTT. Amino acid sequence: CASSSGTGGFTEAFF. The chain couples TRBV7-9 to TRBJ1-1; 12 bases match TRBD1. V dropped 4 bases and J dropped 4; count of bases not matched to a gene: 4. The germline gives CDR1 SEHNR, CDR2 FQNEAQ (reference sequence). The CDR3 runs to 15 residues.

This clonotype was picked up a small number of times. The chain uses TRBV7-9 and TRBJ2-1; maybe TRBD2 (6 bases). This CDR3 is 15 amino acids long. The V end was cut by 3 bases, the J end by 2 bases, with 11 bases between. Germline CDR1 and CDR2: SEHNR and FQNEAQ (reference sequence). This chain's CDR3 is CASSLGGLPYNEQFF. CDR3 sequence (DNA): TGTGCCAGCAGCTTGGGAGGACTGCCCTACAATGAGCAGTTCTTC.

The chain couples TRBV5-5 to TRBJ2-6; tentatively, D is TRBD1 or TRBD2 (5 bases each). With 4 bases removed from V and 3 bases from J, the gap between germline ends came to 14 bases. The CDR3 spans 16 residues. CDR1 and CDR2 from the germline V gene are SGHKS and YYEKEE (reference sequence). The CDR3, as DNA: TGTGCCAGCAGCGGGGGACGGGCTCTTGGGGCCAACGTCCTGACTTTC. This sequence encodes CASSGGRALGANVLTF. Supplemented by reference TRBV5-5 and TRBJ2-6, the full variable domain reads DAGVTQSPTHLIKTRGQQVTLRCSPISGHKSVSWYQQVLGQGPQFIFQYYEKEERGRGNFPDRFSARQFPNYSSELNVNALLLGDSALYLCASSGGRALGANVLTFGAGSRLTVL.